The present TCR beta chain was sequenced within a study of T cells after yellow fever vaccination. Study conclusions and caveats: The bulk population could contribute abundant contaminating clonotypes to FACS-sorted repertoires.

The CDR3 has 15 amino acids. Per germline, CDR1 MNHNS and CDR2 SASEGT. V lost 5 bases and J lost 3; bases outside the gene matches: 7. Each CDR3 protein is one row after TCRdb ran MiXCR on the 5' RACE reads. The sample yields just under 600,000 distinct CDR3 sequences, roughly 14% seen once. This clonotype was counted many times. Its antigen remains unidentified. The receptor was derived from a man aged 25-45 years who received the YFV17D yellow fever vaccine. The J gene is TRBJ2-7, the V gene TRBV6-1, with TRBD2 identical over 10 bases. The material sequenced was PBMCs, taken on the day of the yellow fever booster vaccination. CDR3 bases: TGTGCCAGCAGTCCGAGGACTAGCGGCAACTACGAGCAGTACTTC. Its translation: CASSPRTSGNYEQYF.